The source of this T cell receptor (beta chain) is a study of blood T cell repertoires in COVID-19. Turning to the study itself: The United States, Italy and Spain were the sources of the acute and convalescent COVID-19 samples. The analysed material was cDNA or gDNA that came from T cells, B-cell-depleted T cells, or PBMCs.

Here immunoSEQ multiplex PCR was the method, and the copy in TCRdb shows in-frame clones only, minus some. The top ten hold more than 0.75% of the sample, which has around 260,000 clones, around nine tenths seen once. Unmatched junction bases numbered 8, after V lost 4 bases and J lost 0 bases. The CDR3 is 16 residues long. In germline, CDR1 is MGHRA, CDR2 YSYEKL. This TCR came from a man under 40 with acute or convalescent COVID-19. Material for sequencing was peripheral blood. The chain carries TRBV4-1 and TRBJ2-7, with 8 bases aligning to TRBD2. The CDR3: CASSPRAAGDSYEQYF. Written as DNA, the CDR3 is TGCGCCAGCAGCCCTAGGGCAGCGGGAGACTCCTACGAGCAGTACTTC.